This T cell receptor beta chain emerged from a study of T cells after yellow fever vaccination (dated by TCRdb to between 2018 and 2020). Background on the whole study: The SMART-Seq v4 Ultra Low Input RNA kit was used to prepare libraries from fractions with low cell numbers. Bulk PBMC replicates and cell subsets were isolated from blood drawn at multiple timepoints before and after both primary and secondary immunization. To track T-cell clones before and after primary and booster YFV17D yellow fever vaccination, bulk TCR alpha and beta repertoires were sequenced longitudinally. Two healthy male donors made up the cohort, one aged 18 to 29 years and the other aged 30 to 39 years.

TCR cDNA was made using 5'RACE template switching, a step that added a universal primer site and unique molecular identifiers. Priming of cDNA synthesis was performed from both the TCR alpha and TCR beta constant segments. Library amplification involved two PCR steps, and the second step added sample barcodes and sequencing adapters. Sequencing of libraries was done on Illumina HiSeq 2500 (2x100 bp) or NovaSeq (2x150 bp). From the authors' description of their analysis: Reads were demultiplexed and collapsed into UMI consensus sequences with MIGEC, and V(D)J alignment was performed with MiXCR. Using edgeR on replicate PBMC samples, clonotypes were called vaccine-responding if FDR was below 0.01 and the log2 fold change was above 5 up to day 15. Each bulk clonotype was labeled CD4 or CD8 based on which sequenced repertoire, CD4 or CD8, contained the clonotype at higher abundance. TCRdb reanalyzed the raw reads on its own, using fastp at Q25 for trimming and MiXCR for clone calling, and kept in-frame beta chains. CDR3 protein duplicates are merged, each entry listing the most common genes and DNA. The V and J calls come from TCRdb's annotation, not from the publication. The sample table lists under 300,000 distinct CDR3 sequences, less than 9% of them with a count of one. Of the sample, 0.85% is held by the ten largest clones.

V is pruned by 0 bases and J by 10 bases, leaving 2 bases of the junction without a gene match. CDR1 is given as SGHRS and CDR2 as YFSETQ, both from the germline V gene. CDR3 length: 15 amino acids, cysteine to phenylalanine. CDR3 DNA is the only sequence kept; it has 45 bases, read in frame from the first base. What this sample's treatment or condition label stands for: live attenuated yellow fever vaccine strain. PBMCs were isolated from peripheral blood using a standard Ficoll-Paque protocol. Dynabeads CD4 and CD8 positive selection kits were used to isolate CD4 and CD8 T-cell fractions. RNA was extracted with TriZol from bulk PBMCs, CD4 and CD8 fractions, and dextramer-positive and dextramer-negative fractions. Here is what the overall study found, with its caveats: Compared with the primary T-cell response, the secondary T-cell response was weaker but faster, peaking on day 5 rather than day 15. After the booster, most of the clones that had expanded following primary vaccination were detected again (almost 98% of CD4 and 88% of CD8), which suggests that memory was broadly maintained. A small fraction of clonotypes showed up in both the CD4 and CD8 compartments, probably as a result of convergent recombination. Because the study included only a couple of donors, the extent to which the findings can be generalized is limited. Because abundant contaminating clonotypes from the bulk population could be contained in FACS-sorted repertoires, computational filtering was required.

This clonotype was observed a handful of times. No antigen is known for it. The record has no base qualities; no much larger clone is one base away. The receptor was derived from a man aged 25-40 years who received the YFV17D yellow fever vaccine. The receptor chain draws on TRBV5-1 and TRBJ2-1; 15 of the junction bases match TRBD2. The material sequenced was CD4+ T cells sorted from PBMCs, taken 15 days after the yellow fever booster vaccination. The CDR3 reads CASSLGTSGRDEQFF. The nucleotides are TGCGCCAGCAGCTTGGGGACTAGCGGGAGGGACGAGCAGTTCTTC. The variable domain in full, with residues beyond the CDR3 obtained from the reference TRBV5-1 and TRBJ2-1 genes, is KAGVTQTPRYLIKTRGQQVTLSCSPISGHRSVSWYQQTPGQGLQFLFEYFSETQRNKGNFPGRFSGRQFSNSRSEMNVSTLELGDSALYLCASSLGTSGRDEQFFGPGTRLTVL.